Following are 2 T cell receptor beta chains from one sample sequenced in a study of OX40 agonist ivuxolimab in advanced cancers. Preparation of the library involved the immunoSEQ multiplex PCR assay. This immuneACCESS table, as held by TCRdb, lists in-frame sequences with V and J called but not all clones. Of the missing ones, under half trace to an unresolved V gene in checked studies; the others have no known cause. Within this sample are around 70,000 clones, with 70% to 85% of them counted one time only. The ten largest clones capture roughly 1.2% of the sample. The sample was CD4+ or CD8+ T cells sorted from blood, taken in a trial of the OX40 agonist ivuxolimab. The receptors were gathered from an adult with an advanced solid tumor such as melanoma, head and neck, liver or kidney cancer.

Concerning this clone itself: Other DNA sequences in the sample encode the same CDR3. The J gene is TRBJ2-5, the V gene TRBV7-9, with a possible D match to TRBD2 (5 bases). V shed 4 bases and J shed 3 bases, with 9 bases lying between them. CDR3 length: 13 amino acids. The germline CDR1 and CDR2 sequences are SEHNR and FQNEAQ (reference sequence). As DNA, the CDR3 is TGTGCCAGCAGCTCATCCGGGGAAGAGACCCAGTACTTC. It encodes CASSSSGEETQYF.

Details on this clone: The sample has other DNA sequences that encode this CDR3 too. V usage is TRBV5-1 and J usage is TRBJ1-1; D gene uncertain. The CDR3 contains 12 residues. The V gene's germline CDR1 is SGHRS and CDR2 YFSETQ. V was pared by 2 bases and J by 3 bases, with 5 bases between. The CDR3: CASSLVDTEAFF. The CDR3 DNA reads TGCGCCAGCAGCTTAGTCGACACTGAAGCTTTCTTT.